Listed below are T cell receptor beta chains from one sample, sequenced in a study of T cells in Graves' hyperthyroidism and ophthalmopathy. TCRdb ran MiXCR on the multiplex PCR reads and lists one entry per CDR3 protein. The sample has about 600,000 distinct CDR3 sequences, approximately 16% seen once. Sequencing used blood. These receptors all stem from a woman in her thirties or forties with Graves' ophthalmopathy. Each CDR3 is given with its conserved first and last residue. Fields, in order: V gene, D gene, clone size, J gene, CDR3 length, CDR3 protein, CDR3 DNA. The D gene is left open where the match is weak. A row's size may be missing; if present it is once, few, many or a size class.

TRBV28	.	many	TRBJ2-7	14	CASSLLGSTDEQYF	TGTGCCAGCAGTTTATTGGGGAGTACGGACGAGCAGTACTTC
TRBV20-1	.	many	TRBJ2-3	12	CSATFSGDTQYF	TGCAGTGCTACATTTTCGGGAGATACGCAGTATTTT
TRBV12-3/TRBV12-4	.	.	TRBJ1-3	16	CASSLRVAGLGNTIYF	TGTGCCAGCAGTTTAAGGGTAGCAGGGCTAGGAAACACCATATATTTT
TRBV28	TRBD1	many	TRBJ2-7	15	CASSPIGTGDYEQYF	TGTGCCAGCAGCCCAATAGGGACAGGAGACTACGAGCAGTACTTC
TRBV2	TRBD1	many	TRBJ1-4	14	CASRGQADWKKLFF	TGTGCCAGCAGGGGACAGGCGGATTGGAAAAAACTGTTTTTT
TRBV5-1	.	few	TRBJ2-2	14	CASSFGGSTGELFF	TGCGCCAGCAGCTTTGGGGGCTCCACCGGGGAGCTGTTTTTT
TRBV20-1	.	many	TRBJ2-5	14	CSARDNARQETQYF	TGCAGTGCTAGAGATAACGCTAGACAAGAGACCCAGTACTTC
TRBV20-1	TRBD1	few	TRBJ2-5	12	CSVQGARETQYF	TGCAGTGTTCAGGGGGCACGTGAGACCCAGTACTTC
TRBV5-1	.	few	TRBJ2-7	16	CASSNRAGAVVGEQYF	TGCGCCAGCAGCAACCGGGCCGGGGCAGTTGTAGGCGAGCAGTACTTC
TRBV27	.	many	TRBJ1-5	15	CASSLIGGGNQPQHF	TGTGCCAGCAGTTTAATAGGGGGAGGCAATCAGCCCCAGCATTTT
TRBV5-1	TRBD2	few	TRBJ2-3	16	CASSLSAGWEGDTQYF	TGCGCCAGCAGCTTGTCAGCGGGTTGGGAGGGGGATACGCAGTATTTT
TRBV30	.	many	TRBJ1-1	14	CAWGTGGTNTEAFF	TGTGCCTGGGGGACTGGGGGTACTAACACTGAAGCTTTCTTT
TRBV24-1	TRBD1	.	TRBJ2-2	17	CAASDWAGGSYTGELFF	TGTGCCGCCAGTGATTGGGCAGGGGGCTCGTACACCGGGGAGCTGTTTTTT
TRBV7-9	TRBD2	.	TRBJ2-1	16	CASSLVGAGEGNEQFF	TGTGCCAGCAGCTTAGTTGGGGCGGGAGAGGGCAATGAGCAGTTCTTC
TRBV7-8	TRBD1	many	TRBJ1-2	13	CASSGDRAGGYTF	TGTGCCAGCAGCGGCGACAGGGCGGGAGGCTACACCTTC
TRBV11-2	.	many	TRBJ1-4	15	CASSKDRFGNEKLFF	TGTGCCAGCAGCAAAGACAGGTTCGGGAATGAAAAACTGTTTTTT
TRBV6-1	.	.	TRBJ2-3	13	CASTWARADTQYF	TGTGCCAGCACGTGGGCTAGAGCGGATACGCAGTATTTT
TRBV7-2	TRBD2	many	TRBJ2-7	14	CASSLGLAVYEQYF	TGTGCCAGCAGCTTAGGACTAGCGGTCTACGAGCAGTACTTC
TRBV11-2	.	many	TRBJ2-7	15	CASSLGIDDLYEQYF	TGTGCCAGCAGCTTAGGAATTGACGACCTCTACGAGCAGTACTTC
TRBV11-2	.	many	TRBJ2-3	13	CASSTLNRGTQYF	TGTGCCAGCAGCACACTCAACCGGGGGACGCAGTATTTT
TRBV18	TRBD2	.	TRBJ2-7	14	CASSASGRALEQYF	TGTGCCAGCAGCGCTAGCGGGAGGGCCCTCGAGCAGTACTTC
TRBV28	TRBD2	many	TRBJ2-3	16	CASSLGTSGTTDTQYF	TGTGCCAGCAGTTTAGGGACTAGCGGGACAACAGATACGCAGTATTTT
TRBV7-2	TRBD2	.	TRBJ2-3	15	CASSRGLAGADTQYF	TGTGCCAGCAGCCGGGGACTAGCGGGAGCAGATACGCAGTATTTT
TRBV19	.	.	TRBJ1-1	12	CASSSGQIEAFF	TGTGCCAGTAGTAGCGGACAGATTGAAGCTTTCTTT
TRBV27	.	.	TRBJ2-5	14	CASSFASTQETQYF	TGTGCCAGCAGTTTCGCCAGCACCCAAGAGACCCAGTACTTC
TRBV5-6	.	many	TRBJ1-2	14	CASSLIGKGHGYTF	TGTGCCAGCAGCTTGATTGGTAAGGGACACGGCTACACCTTC
TRBV25-1	TRBD2	.	TRBJ2-1	14	CASGRAGWDNEQFF	TGTGCCAGCGGGAGGGCAGGTTGGGACAATGAGCAGTTCTTC
TRBV11-2	.	.	TRBJ2-1	16	CASSLGRDSSYNEQFF	TGTGCCAGCAGCTTAGGAAGGGATTCGTCCTACAATGAGCAGTTCTTC
TRBV20-1	TRBD2	.	TRBJ2-5	15	CSALPTAGGPGTQYF	TGCAGTGCTTTACCCACAGCGGGAGGGCCTGGGACCCAGTACTTC
TRBV7-8	.	many	TRBJ2-2	15	CASSLLFANTGELFF	TGTGCCAGCAGCTTACTGTTCGCGAACACCGGGGAGCTGTTTTTT
TRBV7-9	.	.	TRBJ1-1	13	CASSASGNTEAFF	TGTGCCAGCAGTGCTTCTGGGAACACTGAAGCTTTCTTT
TRBV10-1	.	.	TRBJ2-5	14	CASSETRTAGTQYF	TGCGCCAGCAGTGAGACCCGGACCGCGGGGACCCAGTACTTC
TRBV12-3/TRBV12-4	TRBD1	many	TRBJ2-7	16	CASRLGGTGGIDEQYF	TGTGCCAGCAGACTTGGGGGGACAGGAGGTATAGACGAGCAGTACTTC
TRBV28	TRBD1	many	TRBJ2-7	14	CASRGQGTSYEQYF	TGTGCCAGCAGGGGACAGGGGACATCCTACGAGCAGTACTTC
TRBV7-9	TRBD1	.	TRBJ2-5	15	CASSWGQLSQETQYF	TGTGCCAGCAGCTGGGGACAGCTAAGCCAAGAGACCCAGTACTTC
TRBV11-1	TRBD2	.	TRBJ2-2	13	CASSTGGPGELFF	TGTGCCAGCAGCACGGGAGGGCCCGGGGAGCTGTTTTTT
TRBV6-5	.	.	TRBJ1-1	13	CASSYGENTEAFF	TGTGCCAGCAGTTATGGGGAAAACACTGAAGCTTTCTTT